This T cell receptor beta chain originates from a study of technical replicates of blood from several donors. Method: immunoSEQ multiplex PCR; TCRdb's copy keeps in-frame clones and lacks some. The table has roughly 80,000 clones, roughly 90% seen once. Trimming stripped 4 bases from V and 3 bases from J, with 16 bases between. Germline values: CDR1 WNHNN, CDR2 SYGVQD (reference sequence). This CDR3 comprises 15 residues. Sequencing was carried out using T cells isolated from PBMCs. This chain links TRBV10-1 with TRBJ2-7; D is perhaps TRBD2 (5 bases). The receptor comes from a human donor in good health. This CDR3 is CASSASPGTIYEQYF. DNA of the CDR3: TGCGCCAGCAGTGCAAGCCCGGGAACAATCTACGAGCAGTACTTC.